A selection of T cell receptor beta chains follows, all from one sample in a study of regulatory T cells in long-lasting Graves disease. TCRdb re-derived calls from the multiplex PCR reads in MiXCR, one entry per CDR3 protein. The top ten clones hold more than 15% of a sample with 500,000 to 700,000 distinct CDR3 sequences, roughly 15% of them seen once. The sample was also linked to a second study, of T cells in Graves' hyperthyroidism and ophthalmopathy.

The sample here was peripheral blood mononuclear cells (PBMCs), taken at new diagnosis, from a patient treated with antithyroid drugs. These receptors all come from a woman aged 25 to 39 with Graves disease. CDR3s include the opening cysteine and the closing phenylalanine or tryptophan. The order of the fields is V gene, CDR3 protein.

>TRBV29-1
CSVDSGRTYNEQFF
>TRBV3-1
CASSHGINEQYF
>TRBV5-1
CASSHGQGAYEQYF
>TRBV12-3/TRBV12-4
CASSFYSGGSYEQYF
>TRBV24-1
CATTPGSSSQYF
>TRBV14
CASSQEEREFDEQFF
>TRBV24-1
CATSAAGHGYNQPQHF
>TRBV7-9
CASSPPTRGNEQFF
>TRBV6-5
CASSSYGSPYTGELFF
>TRBV2
CASSGSGASEAFF
>TRBV6-1
CASSTIYSSYNEQFF
>TRBV6-2/TRBV6-3
CASRINPSAHNEQFF
>TRBV20-1
CSARGLGQGSGNEQSF
>TRBV19
CASRTNLGTEAFF
>TRBV5-1
CASRLVGDRSDTQYF
>TRBV6-1
CASSEMGGYTF
>TRBV7-2
CASSGGLAGDQETQYF
>TRBV2
CASSETSEAFF
>TRBV29-1
CSARGQQPPYEQYF
>TRBV7-2
CASSLFRGRNEKLFF
>TRBV7-2
CASRNTGGIMTEAFF
>TRBV20-1
CSARDPGYQWWGYTF